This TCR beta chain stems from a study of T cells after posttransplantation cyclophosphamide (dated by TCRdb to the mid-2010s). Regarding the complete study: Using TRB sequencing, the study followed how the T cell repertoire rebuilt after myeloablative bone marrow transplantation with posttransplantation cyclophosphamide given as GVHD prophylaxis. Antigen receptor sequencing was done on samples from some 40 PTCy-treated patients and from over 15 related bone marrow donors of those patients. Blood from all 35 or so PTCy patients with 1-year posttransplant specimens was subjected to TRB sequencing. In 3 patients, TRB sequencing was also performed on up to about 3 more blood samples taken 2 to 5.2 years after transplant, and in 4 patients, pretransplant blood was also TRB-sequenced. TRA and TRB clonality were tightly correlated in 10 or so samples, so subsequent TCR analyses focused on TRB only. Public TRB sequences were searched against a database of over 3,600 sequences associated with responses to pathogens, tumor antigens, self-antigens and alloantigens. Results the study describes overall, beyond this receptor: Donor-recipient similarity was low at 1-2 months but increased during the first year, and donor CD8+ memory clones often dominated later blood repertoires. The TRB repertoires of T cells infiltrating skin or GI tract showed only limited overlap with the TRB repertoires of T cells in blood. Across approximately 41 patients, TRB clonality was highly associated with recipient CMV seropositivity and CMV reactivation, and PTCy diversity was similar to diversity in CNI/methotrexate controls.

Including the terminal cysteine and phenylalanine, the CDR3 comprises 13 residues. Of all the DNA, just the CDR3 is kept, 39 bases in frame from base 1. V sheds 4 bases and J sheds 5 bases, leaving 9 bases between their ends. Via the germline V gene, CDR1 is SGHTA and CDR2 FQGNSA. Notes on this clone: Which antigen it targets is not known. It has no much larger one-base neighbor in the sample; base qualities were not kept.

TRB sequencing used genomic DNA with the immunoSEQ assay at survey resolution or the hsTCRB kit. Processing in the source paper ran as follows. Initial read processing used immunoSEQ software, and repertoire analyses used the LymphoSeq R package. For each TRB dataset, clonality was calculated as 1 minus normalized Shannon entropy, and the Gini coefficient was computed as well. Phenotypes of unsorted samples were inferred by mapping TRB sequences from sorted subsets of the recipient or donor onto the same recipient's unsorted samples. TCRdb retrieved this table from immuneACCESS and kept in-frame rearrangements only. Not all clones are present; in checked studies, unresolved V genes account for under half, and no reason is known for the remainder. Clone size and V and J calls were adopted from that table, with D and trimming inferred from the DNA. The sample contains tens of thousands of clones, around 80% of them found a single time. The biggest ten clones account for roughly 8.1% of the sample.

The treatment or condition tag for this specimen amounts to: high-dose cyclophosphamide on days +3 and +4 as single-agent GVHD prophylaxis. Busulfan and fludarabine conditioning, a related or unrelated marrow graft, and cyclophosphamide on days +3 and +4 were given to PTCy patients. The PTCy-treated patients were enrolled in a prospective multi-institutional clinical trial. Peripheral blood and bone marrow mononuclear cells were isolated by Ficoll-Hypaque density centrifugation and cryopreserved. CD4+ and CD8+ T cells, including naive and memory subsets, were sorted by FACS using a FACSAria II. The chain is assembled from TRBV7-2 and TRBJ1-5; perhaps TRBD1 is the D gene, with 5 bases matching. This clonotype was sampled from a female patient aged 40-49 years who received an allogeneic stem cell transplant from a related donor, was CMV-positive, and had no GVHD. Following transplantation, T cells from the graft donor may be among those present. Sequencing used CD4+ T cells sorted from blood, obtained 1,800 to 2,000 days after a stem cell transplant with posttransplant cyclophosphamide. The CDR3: CASSSGGYQPQHF. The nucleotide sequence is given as TGTGCCAGCAGCTCGGGGGGGTATCAGCCCCAGCATTTT.